This T cell receptor (beta chain) derives from a study of CD8 T cells in Susac syndrome (dated by TCRdb to about 2019). In the study overall: Of the Susac syndrome patients who were sequenced, eight or nine were in clinical remission while about 6 had clinically active disease. Susac syndrome patients were therapy-naive, on corticosteroids (some also receiving IVIg), or on IVIg alone at blood withdrawal. The study used repertoire sequencing to test whether antigen drove CD8+ T cell activation and differentiation in Susac syndrome. Clonality of the CD8+ T cell repertoire was compared between roughly twelve healthy donors, around 14 Susac syndrome patients and around 15 multiple sclerosis patients.

The CDR3 runs 16 residues from the cysteine to the phenylalanine. Only the CDR3 DNA stays, 48 bases, in frame from base 1. For CDR1 and CDR2, the germline V gene lists SGHTA and FQGNSA. A remark on this clonotype: Its specific antigen is unknown. The junction shows a germline mismatch at one end, possibly a read error.

High-throughput TCR beta sequencing profiled peripheral blood CD8+ and CD4+ T cells from healthy donors, Susac syndrome patients and multiple sclerosis patients. The Susac syndrome patients fulfilled recently defined diagnostic criteria for definite or probable disease. Bulk CD8+ and CD4+ T cells were purified by magnetic negative isolation, while CD8+ TEMRA cells were enriched using FACS. Blood was drawn into EDTA tubes, processed within 24 hours, and PBMCs were isolated by density gradient centrifugation. PBMCs intended for TCR sequencing were cryopreserved in liquid nitrogen and thawed later in a water bath at 37 degrees C. A purity of at least 90% was achieved for sorted or isolated CD4+, CD8+ and CD8+ TEMRA cells. Summary of the overall study and its limitations: Susac syndrome CD8+ repertoires showed clonal expansion, highest in CD8+ TEMRA cells and greater in clinically active than remitting patients. Looking at Susac-specific public clones, the researchers identified about 15 in the total CD8+ repertoire and roughly 5 in the CD8+ TEMRA repertoire. The study acknowledged that relatively few individuals were included in the TCR sequencing and HLA analysis.

RNA was extracted using the RNeasy kit, and roughly 0.45 to 1 ug of the RNA was reverse transcribed with random hexamers. The immunoSEQ multiplex PCR assay, covering 54 Vbeta and 13 Jbeta segments, was used to amplify TCR beta CDR3 regions. PCR amplification bias was corrected using a synthetic template baseline for primer optimization and computational correction. The paper's data handling went like this. Reads were assigned to V, D and J genes according to IMGT and analyzed in immunoSEQ Analyzer, with only productive sequences retained. Clonality was computed as one minus Shannon entropy normalized by log2 of the number of productive unique sequences. For each patient and control, public and private clones were evaluated among the 100 most prevalent clones. Susac-specific clones were defined as absent from healthy and MS cohorts, 800 to 1,200 published viral clones and other ImmuneACCESS disease sequences. Starting from the raw public reads, TCRdb applied fastp trimming at Q25, assembled clones with MiXCR and retained in-frame beta chains. Merged by CDR3 protein, the rows form single entries marked with the most common genes and DNA. For this entry, the V and J calls and clone size follow TCRdb and not the study's own pipeline. Here the sample has about 140,000 distinct CDR3 sequences; roughly 94% occur a single time. The ten top clones hold about 0.18% of the sample.

Recombination connected TRBV7-2 to TRBJ2-5; a tentative D match to TRBD2 spans 5 bases. The TCR comes from a human donor with Susac syndrome. Sequenced sample: CD8+ T cells from PBMCs. The bases are TGCGCCAGCAGCTTTGGAGGATCGGTGAGACGAGAGACCCAGTACTTC. The resulting protein is CASSFGGSVRRETQYF.